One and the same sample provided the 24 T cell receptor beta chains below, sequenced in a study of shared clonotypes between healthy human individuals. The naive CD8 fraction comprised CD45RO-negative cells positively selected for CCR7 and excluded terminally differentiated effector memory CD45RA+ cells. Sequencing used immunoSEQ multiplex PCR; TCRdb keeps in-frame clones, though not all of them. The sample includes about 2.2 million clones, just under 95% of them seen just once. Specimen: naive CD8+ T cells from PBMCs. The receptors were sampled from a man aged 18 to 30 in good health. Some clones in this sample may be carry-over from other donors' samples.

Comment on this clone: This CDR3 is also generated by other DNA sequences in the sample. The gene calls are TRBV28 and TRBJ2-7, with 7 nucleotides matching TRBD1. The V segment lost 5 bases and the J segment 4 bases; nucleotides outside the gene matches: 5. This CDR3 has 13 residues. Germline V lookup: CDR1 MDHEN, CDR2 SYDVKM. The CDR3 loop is CASSIGQDYEQYF. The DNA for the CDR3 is TGTGCCAGCAGTATCGGACAGGATTACGAGCAGTACTTC.

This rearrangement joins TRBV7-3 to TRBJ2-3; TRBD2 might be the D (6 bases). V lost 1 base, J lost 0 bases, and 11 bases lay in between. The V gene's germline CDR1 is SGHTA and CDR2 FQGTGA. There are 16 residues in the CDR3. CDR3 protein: CASSLNLGTSTDTQYF. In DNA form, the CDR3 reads TGTGCCAGCAGCTTAAATCTAGGGACTAGCACAGATACGCAGTATTTT.

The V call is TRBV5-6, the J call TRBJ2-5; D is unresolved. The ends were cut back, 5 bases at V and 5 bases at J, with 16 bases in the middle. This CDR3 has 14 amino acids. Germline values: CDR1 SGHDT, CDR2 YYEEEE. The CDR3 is CASSLNWAAETQYF. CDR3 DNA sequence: TGTGCCAGCAGTTTGAACTGGGCAGCGGAGACCCAGTACTTC.

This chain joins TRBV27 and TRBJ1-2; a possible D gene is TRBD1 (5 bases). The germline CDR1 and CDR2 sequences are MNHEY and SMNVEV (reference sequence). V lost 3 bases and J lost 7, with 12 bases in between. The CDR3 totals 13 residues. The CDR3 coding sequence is TGTGCCAGCAGTTTCGGTCAGGGCTCTGGCTACACCTTC. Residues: CASSFGQGSGYTF.

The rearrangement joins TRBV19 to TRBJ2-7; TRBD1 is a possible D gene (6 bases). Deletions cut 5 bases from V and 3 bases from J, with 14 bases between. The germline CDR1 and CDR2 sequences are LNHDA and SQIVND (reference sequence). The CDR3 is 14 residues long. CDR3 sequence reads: CASSPRTVFYEQYF. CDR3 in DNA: TGTGCCAGTAGTCCCCGGACAGTATTCTACGAGCAGTACTTC.

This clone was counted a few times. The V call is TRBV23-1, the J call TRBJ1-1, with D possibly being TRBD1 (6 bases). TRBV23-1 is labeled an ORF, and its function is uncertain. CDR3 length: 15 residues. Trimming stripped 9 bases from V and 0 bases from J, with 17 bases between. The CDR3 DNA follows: TGCGCCAGACCAAGTGGGGGCGAAGTGAACACTGAAGCTTTCTTT. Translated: CARPSGGEVNTEAFF.

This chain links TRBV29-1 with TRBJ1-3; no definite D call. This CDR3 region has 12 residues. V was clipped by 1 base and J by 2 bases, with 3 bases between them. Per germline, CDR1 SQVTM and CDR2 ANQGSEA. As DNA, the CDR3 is TGCAGCGTTGAAGCGCCTGGAAACACCATATATTTT. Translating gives CSVEAPGNTIYF.

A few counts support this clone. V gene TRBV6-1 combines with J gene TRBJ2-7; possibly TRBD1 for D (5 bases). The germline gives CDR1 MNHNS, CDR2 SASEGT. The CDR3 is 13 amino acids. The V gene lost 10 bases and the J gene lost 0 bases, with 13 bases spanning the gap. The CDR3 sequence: CATRPGNSYEQYF. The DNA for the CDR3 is TGTGCCACAAGGCCAGGGAACTCCTACGAGCAGTACTTC.

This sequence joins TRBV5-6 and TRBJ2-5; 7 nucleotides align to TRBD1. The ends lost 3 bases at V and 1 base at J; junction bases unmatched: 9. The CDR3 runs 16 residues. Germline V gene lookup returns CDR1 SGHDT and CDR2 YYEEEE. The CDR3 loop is CASSSSPGTAQETQYF. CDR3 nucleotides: TGTGCCAGCAGCTCCTCTCCCGGGACAGCCCAAGAGACCCAGTACTTC.

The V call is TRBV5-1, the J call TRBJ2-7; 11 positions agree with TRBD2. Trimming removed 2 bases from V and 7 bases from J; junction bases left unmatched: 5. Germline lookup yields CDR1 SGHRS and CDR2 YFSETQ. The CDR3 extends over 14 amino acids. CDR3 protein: CASSFTGLAEEQYF. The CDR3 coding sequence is TGCGCCAGCAGCTTTACGGGACTAGCGGAAGAGCAGTACTTC.

The CDR3 DNA reads TGTGCCAGCAGCTTAGCGTTTGGTTTGGATCAGCCCCAGCATTTT. Translation gives CASSLAFGLDQPQHF. The rearrangement joins TRBV7-8 to TRBJ1-5; no clear D. The length of the CDR3 is 15 residues. Germline V gene data show CDR1 as SGHVS and CDR2 as FQNEAQ. V lost 0 bases and J lost 5, with 11 bases in between. Filled out from reference TRBV7-8 and TRBJ1-5, the complete variable domain reads GAGVSQSPRYKVAKRGQDVALRCDPISGHVSLFWYQQALGQGPEFLTYFQNEAQLDKSGLPSDRFFAERPEGSVSTLKIQRTQQEDSAVYLCASSLAFGLDQPQHFGDGTRLSIL.

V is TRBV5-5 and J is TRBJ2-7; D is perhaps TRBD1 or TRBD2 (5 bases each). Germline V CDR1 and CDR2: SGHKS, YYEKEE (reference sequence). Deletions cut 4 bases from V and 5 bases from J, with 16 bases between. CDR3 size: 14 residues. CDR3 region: CASSRLPGTHEQYF. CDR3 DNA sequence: TGTGCCAGCAGCCGCCTCCCGGGGACCCACGAGCAGTACTTC.

CDR3 bases: TGTGCCAGCAGCGTCCCCGGACAGGGGGCGCGCGGGAAAACCTACAATGAGCAGTTCTTC. It specifies CASSVPGQGARGKTYNEQFF. This rearrangement joins TRBV9 to TRBJ2-1; 11 nucleotides match TRBD1. V was pared by 2 bases and J by 2 bases, with 15 bases of the junction left unmatched. There are 20 residues in the CDR3. Germline CDR1 SGDLS, CDR2 YYNGEE. The variable domain in full, completed from reference TRBV9 and TRBJ2-1, reads DSGVTQTPKHLITATGQRVTLRCSPRSGDLSVYWYQQSLDQGLQFLIQYYNGEERAKGNILERFSAQQFPDLHSELNLSSLELGDSALYFCASSVPGQGARGKTYNEQFFGPGTRLTVL.

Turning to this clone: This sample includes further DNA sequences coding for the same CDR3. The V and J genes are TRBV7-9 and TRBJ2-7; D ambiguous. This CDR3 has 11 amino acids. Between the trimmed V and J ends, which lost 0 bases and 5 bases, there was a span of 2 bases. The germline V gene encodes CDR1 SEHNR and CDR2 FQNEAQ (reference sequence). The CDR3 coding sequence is TGTGCCAGCAGCTTAGCGCACGAGCAGTACTTC. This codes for CASSLAHEQYF.

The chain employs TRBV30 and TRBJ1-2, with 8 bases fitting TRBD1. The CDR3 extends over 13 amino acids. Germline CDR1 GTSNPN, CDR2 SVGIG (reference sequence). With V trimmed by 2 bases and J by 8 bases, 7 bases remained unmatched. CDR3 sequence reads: CAWSSGQGGGYTF. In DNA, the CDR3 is TGTGCCTGGAGTTCTGGACAGGGTGGCGGCTACACCTTC.

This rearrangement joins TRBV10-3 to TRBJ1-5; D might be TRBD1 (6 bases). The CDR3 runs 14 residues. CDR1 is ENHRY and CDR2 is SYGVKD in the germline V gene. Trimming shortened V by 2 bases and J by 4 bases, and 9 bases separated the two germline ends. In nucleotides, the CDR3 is TGTGCCATCAGTGAGACACAGGGTAATCAGCCCCAGCATTTT. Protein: CAISETQGNQPQHF.

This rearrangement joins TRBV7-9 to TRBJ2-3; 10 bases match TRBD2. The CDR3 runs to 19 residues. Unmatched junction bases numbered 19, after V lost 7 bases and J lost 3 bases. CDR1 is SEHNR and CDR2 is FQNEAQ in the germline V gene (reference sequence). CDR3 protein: CASTPLFEREGVRTDTQYF. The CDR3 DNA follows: TGTGCCAGCACCCCCCTGTTTGAGCGGGAGGGCGTACGGACAGATACGCAGTATTTT.

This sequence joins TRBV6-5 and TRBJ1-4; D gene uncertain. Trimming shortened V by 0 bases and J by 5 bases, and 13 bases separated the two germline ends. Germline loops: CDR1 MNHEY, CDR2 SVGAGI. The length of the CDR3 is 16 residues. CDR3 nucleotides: TGTGCCAGCAGTTACTCAGTGAGCAGTCGAAATGAAAAACTGTTTTTT. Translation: CASSYSVSSRNEKLFF.

In DNA form, the CDR3 reads TGTGCCAGCAGTTACTCAGAGGGACACAACGAGCAGTACTTC. Translated: CASSYSEGHNEQYF. This chain uses TRBV6-6 with TRBJ2-7; D possibly corresponds to TRBD1 (6 bases). CDR1 MNHNY and CDR2 SVGAGI come from the germline V gene (reference sequence). The CDR3 loop spans 14 amino acids. V lost 0 bases and J 5 bases, leaving 11 bases between the germline ends.

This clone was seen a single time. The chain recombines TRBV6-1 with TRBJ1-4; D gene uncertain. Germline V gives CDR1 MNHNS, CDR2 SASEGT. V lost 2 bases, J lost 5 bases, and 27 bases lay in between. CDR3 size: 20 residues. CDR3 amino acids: CASSERAGIGPGAVNEKLFF. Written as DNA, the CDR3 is TGTGCCAGCAGTGAAAGGGCGGGAATAGGGCCGGGCGCAGTAAATGAAAAACTGTTTTTT.

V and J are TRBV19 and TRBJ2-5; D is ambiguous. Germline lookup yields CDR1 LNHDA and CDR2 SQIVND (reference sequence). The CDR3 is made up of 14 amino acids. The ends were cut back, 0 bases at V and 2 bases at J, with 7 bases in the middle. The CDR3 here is CASSIDTSQETQYF. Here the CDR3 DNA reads TGTGCCAGTAGTATAGACACGAGTCAAGAGACCCAGTACTTC.

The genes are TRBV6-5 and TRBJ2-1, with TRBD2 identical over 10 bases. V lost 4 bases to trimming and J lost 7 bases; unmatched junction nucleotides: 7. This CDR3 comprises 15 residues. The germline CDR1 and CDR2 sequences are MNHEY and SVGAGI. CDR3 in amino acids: CASSSLAGAWNEQFF. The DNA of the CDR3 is TGTGCCAGCAGTTCCCTAGCGGGAGCATGGAATGAGCAGTTCTTC.

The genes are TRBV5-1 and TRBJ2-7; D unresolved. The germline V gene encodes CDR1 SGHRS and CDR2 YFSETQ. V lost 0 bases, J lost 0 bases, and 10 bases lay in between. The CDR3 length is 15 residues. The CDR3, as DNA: TGCGCCAGCAGCTTGGCTGTGACGGCCTCCTACGAGCAGTACTTC. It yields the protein CASSLAVTASYEQYF.

The CDR3 loop reads CASSFGRGGNQPQHF. Written as DNA, the CDR3 is TGTGCCAGCAGCTTTGGCAGGGGGGGCAATCAGCCCCAGCATTTT. The rearrangement joins TRBV7-9 to TRBJ1-5; TRBD1 matches at 7 bases. V trimming: 3 bases; J trimming: 2 bases; junction bases outside the gene matches: 4. Germline lookup yields CDR1 SEHNR and CDR2 FQNEAQ (reference sequence). The CDR3 is 15 amino acids.